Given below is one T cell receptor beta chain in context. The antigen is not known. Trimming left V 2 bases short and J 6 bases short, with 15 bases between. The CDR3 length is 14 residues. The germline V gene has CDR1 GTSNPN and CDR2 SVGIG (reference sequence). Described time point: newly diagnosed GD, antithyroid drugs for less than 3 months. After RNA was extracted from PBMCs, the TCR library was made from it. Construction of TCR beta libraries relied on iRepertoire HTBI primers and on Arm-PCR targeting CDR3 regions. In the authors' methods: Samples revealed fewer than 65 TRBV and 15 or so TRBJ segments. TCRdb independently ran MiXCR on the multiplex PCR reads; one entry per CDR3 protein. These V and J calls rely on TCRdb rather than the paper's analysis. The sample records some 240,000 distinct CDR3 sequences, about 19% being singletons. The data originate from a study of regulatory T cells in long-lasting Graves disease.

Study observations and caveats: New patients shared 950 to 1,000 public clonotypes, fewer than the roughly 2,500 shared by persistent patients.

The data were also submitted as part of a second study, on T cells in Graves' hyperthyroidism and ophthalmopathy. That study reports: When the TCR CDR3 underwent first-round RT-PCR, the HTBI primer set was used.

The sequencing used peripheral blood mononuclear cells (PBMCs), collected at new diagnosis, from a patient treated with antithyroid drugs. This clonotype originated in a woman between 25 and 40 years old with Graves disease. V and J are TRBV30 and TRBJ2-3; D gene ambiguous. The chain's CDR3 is CAWSIGSPPDTQYF. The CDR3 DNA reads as TGTGCCTGGAGTATCGGAAGCCCCCCGGATACGCAGTATTTT.